The TCR beta chain under discussion was sequenced for a study of T-cell memory formation after mild COVID-19. In the study overall: TCR clustering was largely donor specific. Findings and limits, study-wide: There was a balanced CD4/CD8 profile in clones contracting day 15 to 85, and later expanders leaned CD4+. Contracting CD4+ clones sat mainly in CM and EM; CD8+ in EMRA.

This clonotype was detected a few times. As yet, its antigen is unknown. The germline V and J ends were trimmed by 4 bases and 4 bases, with 14 bases remaining between them. The CDR3 covers 14 residues. The germline V gene has CDR1 SGHRS and CDR2 YFSETQ. Each CDR3 protein gets one entry after TCRdb re-called the 5' RACE reads with MiXCR. The table lists 110,000 to 150,000 distinct CDR3 sequences, less than 25% of them singletons. Sample: PBMCs or a T cell subset sorted from them (not recorded which). The chain combines TRBV5-1 with TRBJ1-2; D is undetermined. This clonotype originated in an adult woman who had mild COVID-19 (a few samples of this study predate the infection). Cell type and time point are not known. The CDR3 is CASSPDPISYGYTF. DNA for the CDR3: TGCGCCAGCAGCCCGGACCCAATTAGCTATGGCTACACCTTC.